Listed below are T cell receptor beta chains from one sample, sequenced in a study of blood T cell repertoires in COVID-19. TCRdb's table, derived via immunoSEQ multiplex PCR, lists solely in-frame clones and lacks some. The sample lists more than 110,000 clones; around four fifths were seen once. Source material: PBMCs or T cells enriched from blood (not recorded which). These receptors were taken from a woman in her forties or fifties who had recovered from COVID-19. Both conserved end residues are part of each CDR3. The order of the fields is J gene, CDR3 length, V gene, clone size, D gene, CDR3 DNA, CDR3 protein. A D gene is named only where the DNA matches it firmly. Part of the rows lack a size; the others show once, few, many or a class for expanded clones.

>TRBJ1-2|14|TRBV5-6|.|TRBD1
TGTGCCAGCAGCCCCGGGACAGGGGCGGATGGCTACACCTTC
CASSPGTGADGYTF
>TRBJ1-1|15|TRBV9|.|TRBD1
TGTGCCAGCAGCGTGGGACAGGGGTCCGGAGCTGAAGCTTTCTTT
CASSVGQGSGAEAFF
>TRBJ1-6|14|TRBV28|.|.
TGTGCCAGCAGTTTTGGCCTTCGTAATTCACCCCTCCACTTT
CASSFGLRNSPLHF
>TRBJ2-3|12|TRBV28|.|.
TGTGCCAGCGCAACAGGCACAGATACGCAGTATTTT
CASATGTDTQYF
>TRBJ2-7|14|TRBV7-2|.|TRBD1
TGTGCCAGCAGCTTAGTAACAGGGGACTACGAGCAGTACTTC
CASSLVTGDYEQYF
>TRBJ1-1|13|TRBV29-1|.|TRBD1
TGCAGCGTCAGGGGGGGACAGGGCACTGAAGCTTTCTTT
CSVRGGQGTEAFF
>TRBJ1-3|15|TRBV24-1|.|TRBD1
TGTGCCACCAGTGACCCCGGACAGGGGGGAAACACCATATATTTT
CATSDPGQGGNTIYF
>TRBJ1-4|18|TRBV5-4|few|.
TGTGCCAGCAGCTTGGAAGGGTGGGCGGACTCAACTAATGAAAAACTGTTTTTT
CASSLEGWADSTNEKLFF
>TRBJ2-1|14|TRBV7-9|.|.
TGTGCCAGCAGCTTATTCCAAAACAGCAATGAGCAGTTCTTC
CASSLFQNSNEQFF
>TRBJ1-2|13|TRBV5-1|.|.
TGCGCCAGCAGTCCCCAGGGGCAAGGTGGCTACACCTTC
CASSPQGQGGYTF
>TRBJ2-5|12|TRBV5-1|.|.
TGCGCCAGCAGCCGTTCCCAAGAGACCCAGTACTTC
CASSRSQETQYF
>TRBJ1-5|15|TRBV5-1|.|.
TGCGCCAGCAGCCCAACGACAGGTAGCAATCAGCCCCAGCATTTT
CASSPTTGSNQPQHF
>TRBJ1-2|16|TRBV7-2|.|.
TGTGCCAGCAGCTTAGAGTTATTCGGGGGAATTGAGGGCTACACCTTC
CASSLELFGGIEGYTF
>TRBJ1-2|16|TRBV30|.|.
TGTGCCTGGACGGACAAACTTAACAGGGCAGCTTATGGCTACACCTTC
CAWTDKLNRAAYGYTF
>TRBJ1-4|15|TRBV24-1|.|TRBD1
TGTGCCACCAGTGATTCCAGGGGGTCTGGAGAAAAACTGTTTTTT
CATSDSRGSGEKLFF
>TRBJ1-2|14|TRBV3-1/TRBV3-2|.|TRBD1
TGTGCCAGCAGTTTCCAGGACAGGGTCTATGGCTACACCTTC
CASSFQDRVYGYTF
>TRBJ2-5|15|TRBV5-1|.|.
TGCGCCAGCAGGTCCGGGACTCCGGAGTGGGAGACCCAGTACTTC
CASRSGTPEWETQYF
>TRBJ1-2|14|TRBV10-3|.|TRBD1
TGTGCCATCACCAGGGACAGGTCTTCCATCGGCTACACCTTC
CAITRDRSSIGYTF
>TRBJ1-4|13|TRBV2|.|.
TGTGCCAGCGGGGACTTCTTGTGGGAAAAACTGTTTTTT
CASGDFLWEKLFF
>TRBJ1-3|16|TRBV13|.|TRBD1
TGTGCCAGCAGCGTGGACAGGGATTTTTCTGGAAACACCATATATTTT
CASSVDRDFSGNTIYF
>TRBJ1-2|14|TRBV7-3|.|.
TGTGCCAGCAGCACCTTCGGGGGGAGCTATGGCTACACCTTC
CASSTFGGSYGYTF
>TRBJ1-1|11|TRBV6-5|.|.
TGTGCCAGCAGTTACGGCCTCCAGGCTTTCTTT
CASSYGLQAFF
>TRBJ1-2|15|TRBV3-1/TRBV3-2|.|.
TGTGCCAGCAGCCAAGGAGACACGCTACCCGATGGCTACACCTTC
CASSQGDTLPDGYTF
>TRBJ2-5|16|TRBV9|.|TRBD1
TGTGCCAGCAGCGCCCGGGACAGGGGAACGGGTGAGACCCAGTACTTC
CASSARDRGTGETQYF
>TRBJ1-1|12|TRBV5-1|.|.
TGCGCCAGCAGTCGGGGAAACACTGAAGCTTTCTTT
CASSRGNTEAFF
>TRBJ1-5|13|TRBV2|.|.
TGTGCCAGCAGCCCGGGACAACCCCGATCCCAGCATTTT
CASSPGQPRSQHF
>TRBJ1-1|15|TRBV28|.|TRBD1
TGTGCCAGCAGTTTGGGGGGACAGGGAGTAGGTGAAGCTTTCTTT
CASSLGGQGVGEAFF
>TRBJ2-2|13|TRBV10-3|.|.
TGTGCCATCAGTGCGCAGGTTGCCGGGGAGCTGTTTTTT
CAISAQVAGELFF
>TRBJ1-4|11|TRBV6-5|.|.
TGTGCCACGCGGGGTGGAGAAAAACTGTTTTTT
CATRGGEKLFF
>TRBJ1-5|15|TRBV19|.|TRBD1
TGTGCCAGTAAGTCGACAGGGGATAGCAATCAGCCCCAGCATTTT
CASKSTGDSNQPQHF
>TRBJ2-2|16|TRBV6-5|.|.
TGTGCCAGCAGTTACTCGATTCCTAGCGTACCCGGGGAGCTGTTTTTT
CASSYSIPSVPGELFF
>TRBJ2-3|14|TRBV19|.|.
TGTGCCAGTAGTCCGTGGACTGGGGCAGATACGCAGTATTTT
CASSPWTGADTQYF
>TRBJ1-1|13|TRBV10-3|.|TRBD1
TGTGCCATCATATCGGACAGGAGCTATGAAGCTTTCTTT
CAIISDRSYEAFF
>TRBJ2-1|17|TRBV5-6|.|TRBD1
TGTGCCAGCAGCCATTTAGCCACAGGGGGCCTTTACAATGAGCAGTTCTTC
CASSHLATGGLYNEQFF
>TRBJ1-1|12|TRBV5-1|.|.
TGCGCCAGCAGCACGAGTAACACTGAAGCTTTCTTT
CASSTSNTEAFF
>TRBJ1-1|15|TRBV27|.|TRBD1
TGTGCCAGCAGTTTATACGGGGACAGGGGGACTGAAGCTTTCTTT
CASSLYGDRGTEAFF
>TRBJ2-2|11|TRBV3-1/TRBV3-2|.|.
TGTGCCAGCAGGTTCAGCGGGGAGCTGTTTTTT
CASRFSGELFF
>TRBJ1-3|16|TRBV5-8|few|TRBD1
TGTGCCAGCAGCTTGCCCGCCAGGGGGCTGGGAAACACCATATATTTT
CASSLPARGLGNTIYF
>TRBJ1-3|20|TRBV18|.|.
TGTGCCAGCTCACCACTGGAACAGGGCCGATTACTGATCTCTGGAAACACCATATATTTT
CASSPLEQGRLLISGNTIYF
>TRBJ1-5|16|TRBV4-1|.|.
TGCGCCAGCAGCCAACTCGGAGGATGGAACAATCAGCCCCAGCATTTT
CASSQLGGWNNQPQHF
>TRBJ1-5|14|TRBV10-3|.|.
TGTGCCATCAGCCCTCAGGGGTTCAATCAGCCCCAGCATTTT
CAISPQGFNQPQHF
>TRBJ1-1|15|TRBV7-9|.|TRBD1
TGTGCCAGCAGCCCTAGGGGACAGTCGAACACTGAAGCTTTCTTT
CASSPRGQSNTEAFF
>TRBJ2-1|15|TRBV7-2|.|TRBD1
TGTGCCAGCAGCTTAGAGTGGACAGGGTCGCAGGGGCAGTTCTTC
CASSLEWTGSQGQFF
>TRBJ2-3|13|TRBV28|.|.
TGTGCCAGCTACGACAGCCCCACAGATACGCAGTATTTT
CASYDSPTDTQYF
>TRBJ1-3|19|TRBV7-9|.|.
TGTGCCAGCAGCTTAGCTTTTGGGGCAGGGGAAGACTCTGGAAACACCATATATTTT
CASSLAFGAGEDSGNTIYF
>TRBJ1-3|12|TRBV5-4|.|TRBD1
TGTGCCAGGGGGACAGATGGAAACACCATATATTTT
CARGTDGNTIYF
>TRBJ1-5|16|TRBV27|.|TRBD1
TGTGCCAGCGGTTTCAACAGGGGAAAGGCCAATCAGCCCCAGCATTTT
CASGFNRGKANQPQHF
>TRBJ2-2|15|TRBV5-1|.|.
TGCGCCAGCAGCTTGGAAGCGAGTTTGACCGGGGAGCTGTTTTTT
CASSLEASLTGELFF
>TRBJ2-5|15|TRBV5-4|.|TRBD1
TGTGCCAGCAGCCCGCGGACAGGTTCTCAAGAGACCCAGTACTTC
CASSPRTGSQETQYF
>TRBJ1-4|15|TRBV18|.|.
TGTGCCAGCTCACCGCGGGGGGGCGCCGAGGAAAAACTGTTTTTT
CASSPRGGAEEKLFF
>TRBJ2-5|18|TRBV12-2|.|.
TGTGCAAGTCGCCCGCGGACTAGCGGGGGGACGTACCAAGAGACCCAGTACTTC
CASRPRTSGGTYQETQYF
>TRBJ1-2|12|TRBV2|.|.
TGTGCCAGCAGCGCCTCAGGGGATGGCTACACCTTC
CASSASGDGYTF
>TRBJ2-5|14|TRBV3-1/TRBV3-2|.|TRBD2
TGTGCCAGCAGCCCGGGGGGGCTGCAAGAGACCCAGTACTTC
CASSPGGLQETQYF
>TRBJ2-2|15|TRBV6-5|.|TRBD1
TGTGCCAGCAGAGCCGGGACAGGGGTCACCGGGGAGCTGTTTTTT
CASRAGTGVTGELFF
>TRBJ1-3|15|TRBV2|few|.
TGTGCCAGCAGTGCAAGTGGGGGGTCTGGAAACACCATATATTTT
CASSASGGSGNTIYF
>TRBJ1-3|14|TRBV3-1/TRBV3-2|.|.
TGTGCCAGCAGCGAGGGGGGGGCCGGAAACACCATATATTTT
CASSEGGAGNTIYF
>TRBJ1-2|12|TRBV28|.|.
TGTGCCGTCACGGGGGGCAGCTATGGCTACACCTTC
CAVTGGSYGYTF